The 14 T cell receptor beta chains in this list originate from one sample, sequenced in a study of STAT5B mutations in CD4+ large granular lymphocyte leukemia. Generated by immunoSEQ multiplex PCR, the TCRdb table keeps only in-frame clones and is missing some. The repertoire holds tens of thousands of clones, around 73% seen once, with over 2.5% in the top ten. Sequenced input: CD4+ T cells from blood buffy coats. These TCRs come from a human donor in good health.

This clone appeared a few times. The chain links TRBV19 to TRBJ1-1; D call uncertain. The CDR3 is 13 residues long. Germline CDR1 reads LNHDA; CDR2 reads SQIVND (reference sequence). The V gene lost 6 bases and the J gene lost 10 bases, with 18 bases spanning the gap. CDR3 nucleotide sequence: TGTGCCAGTAGATCATCCATAAGACCAGGAGCTTTCTTT. Its protein product is CASRSSIRPGAFF.

As DNA, the CDR3 is TGCGCCAGCAAAGGTGGGGAAGCAGATACGCAGTATTTT. It is translated as CASKGGEADTQYF. The chain couples TRBV5-1 to TRBJ2-3; D remains unclear. Trimming shortened V by 6 bases and J by 4 bases, and 12 bases separated the two germline ends. The CDR3 consists of 13 residues. CDR1 SGHRS and CDR2 YFSETQ come from the germline V gene.

The chain recombines TRBV18 with TRBJ1-1; weak D call: TRBD1 (6 bases). The germline CDR1 and CDR2 sequences are KGHSH and LQKENI. The CDR3 is 14 residues long. Trimming removed 7 bases at V and 4 bases at J, with 16 bases between. Here the CDR3 DNA reads TGTGCCAGCTTACGAGGGGGGTCTTCCACTGAAGCTTTCTTT. It encodes CASLRGGSSTEAFF.

The V and J genes are TRBV7-9 and TRBJ1-1, with D uncertain. In germline, CDR1 is SEHNR, CDR2 FQNEAQ (reference sequence). This CDR3 is 15 amino acids long. V lost 1 base and J lost 0, with 9 bases in between. Here the CDR3 DNA reads TGTGCCAGCAGCTTAGGGGTGGGGATGAACACTGAAGCTTTCTTT. Its protein is CASSLGVGMNTEAFF. Using reference TRBV7-9 and TRBJ1-1 for the parts outside the CDR3, the full variable domain is DTGVSQNPRHKITKRGQNVTFRCDPISEHNRLYWYRQTLGQGPEFLTYFQNEAQLEKSRLLSDRFSAERPKGSFSTLEIQRTEQGDSAMYLCASSLGVGMNTEAFFGQGTRLTVV.

The V gene is TRBV15, the J gene TRBJ2-3; TRBD1 is a possible D gene (5 bases). Between the trimmed V and J ends, which lost 0 bases and 1 base, there was a span of 11 bases. The CDR3 spans 16 residues. CDR1 LNHNV and CDR2 YYDKDF come from the germline V gene (reference sequence). The CDR3 bases are TGTGCCACCAGCAGAGATCGAACAGGAGGCACAGATACGCAGTATTTT. Translated: CATSRDRTGGTDTQYF.

The chain is built from TRBV28 and TRBJ1-4, with D uncertain. This CDR3 region has 14 residues. Looked up from germline, CDR1 is MDHEN and CDR2 is SYDVKM. The V and J ends lost 3 bases and 5 bases respectively, with 10 bases between them. The CDR3 sequence is CASSLSQLNEKLFF. CDR3 DNA: TGTGCCAGCAGTTTGTCACAGCTAAATGAAAAACTGTTTTTT.

The chain recombines TRBV13 with TRBJ2-5, with D tentatively TRBD2 (6 bases). Germline assignment: CDR1 PRHDT and CDR2 FYEKMQ (reference sequence). The CDR3 is made up of 14 amino acids. V was shortened by 5 bases and J by 1 base, with 11 bases between the two germline ends. DNA of the CDR3: TGTGCCAGCAGCCCCACGGGGGTCCAAGAGACCCAGTACTTC. Translated: CASSPTGVQETQYF. Full variable domain (rest looked up from reference TRBV13 and TRBJ2-5): AAGVIQSPRHLIKEKRETATLKCYPIPRHDTVYWYQQGPGQDPQFLISFYEKMQSDKGSIPDRFSAQQFSDYHSELNMSSLELGDSALYFCASSPTGVQETQYFGPGTRLLVL.

In its sample, this clone was seen a few times. V and J are TRBV19 and TRBJ1-1; tentative D call: TRBD1 (5 bases). Germline V gene sequence: CDR1 LNHDA, CDR2 SQIVND (reference sequence). The CDR3 consists of 14 residues. Trimming left V 4 bases short and J 2 bases short, with 11 bases between. The CDR3 coding sequence is TGTGCCAGTAGTAACTGGGGCAGAAACACTGAAGCTTTCTTT. It encodes CASSNWGRNTEAFF.

The table lists this clone with a count of one. The genes are TRBV4-3 and TRBJ2-3; D possibly matches TRBD1 or TRBD2 (5 bases each). CDR1 LGHNA and CDR2 YSLEER come from the germline V gene. V was clipped by 0 bases and J by 3 bases, with 13 bases between them. This CDR3 has 16 residues. Here the CDR3 reads CASSQEGLRGTDTQYF. The CDR3 DNA reads TGCGCCAGCAGCCAAGAGGGGCTCCGCGGGACAGATACGCAGTATTTT.

The V gene is TRBV7-8, the J gene TRBJ1-3, with D perhaps matching TRBD1 (5 bases). The germline V gene has CDR1 SGHVS and CDR2 FQNEAQ. Trimming removed 1 base at V and 2 bases at J, with 6 bases between. The CDR3 consists of 14 residues. CDR3 loop: CASSLGGAGNTIYF. CDR3 nucleotides: TGTGCCAGCAGCTTAGGGGGGGCTGGAAACACCATATATTTT.

The chain recombines TRBV5-6 with TRBJ1-4, with 7 bases lining up with TRBD1. V lost 0 bases to trimming and J lost 3 bases; unmatched junction nucleotides: 5. The CDR3 runs 16 residues. Germline-derived CDR1 and CDR2 are SGHDT and YYEEEE. In nucleotides, the CDR3 is TGTGCCAGCAGCTTGGGAGACAGGGAGTCTAATGAAAAACTGTTTTTT. This encodes CASSLGDRESNEKLFF.

The V gene is TRBV2, the J gene TRBJ2-3; weak D call: TRBD2 (5 bases). The germline V gene has CDR1 SNHLY and CDR2 FYNNEI. The CDR3 loop spans 14 amino acids. Trimming took 5 bases from V and 2 from J, leaving 11 bases between them. The CDR3 loop reads CASSLGAATDTQYF. CDR3 coding DNA: TGTGCCAGCAGTTTGGGAGCGGCCACAGATACGCAGTATTTT.

The chain uses TRBV19 and TRBJ2-3, with TRBD2 matching over 8 bases. The CDR3 totals 16 residues. The junction had 12 bases not matched to a gene; V was cut back by 3 bases and J by 7 bases. Germline CDR1 is LNHDA and CDR2 is SQIVND (reference sequence). CDR3 in amino acids: CASSIGGGGAVNTQYF. Written as DNA, the CDR3 is TGTGCCAGTAGTATCGGGGGGGGCGGTGCCGTGAATACGCAGTATTTT.

This clone was detected only once. The chain recombines TRBV7-9 with TRBJ1-2, with 7 bases aligning to TRBD1. There are 14 residues in the CDR3. CDR1 and CDR2 from the germline V gene are SEHNR and FQNEAQ (reference sequence). V shed 3 bases, J shed 4 bases, and the junction held 5 bases outside the gene matches. The CDR3 DNA reads TGTGCCAGCAGCTTCGGACAGGTGGGCTATGGCTACACCTTC. This gives the protein CASSFGQVGYGYTF.